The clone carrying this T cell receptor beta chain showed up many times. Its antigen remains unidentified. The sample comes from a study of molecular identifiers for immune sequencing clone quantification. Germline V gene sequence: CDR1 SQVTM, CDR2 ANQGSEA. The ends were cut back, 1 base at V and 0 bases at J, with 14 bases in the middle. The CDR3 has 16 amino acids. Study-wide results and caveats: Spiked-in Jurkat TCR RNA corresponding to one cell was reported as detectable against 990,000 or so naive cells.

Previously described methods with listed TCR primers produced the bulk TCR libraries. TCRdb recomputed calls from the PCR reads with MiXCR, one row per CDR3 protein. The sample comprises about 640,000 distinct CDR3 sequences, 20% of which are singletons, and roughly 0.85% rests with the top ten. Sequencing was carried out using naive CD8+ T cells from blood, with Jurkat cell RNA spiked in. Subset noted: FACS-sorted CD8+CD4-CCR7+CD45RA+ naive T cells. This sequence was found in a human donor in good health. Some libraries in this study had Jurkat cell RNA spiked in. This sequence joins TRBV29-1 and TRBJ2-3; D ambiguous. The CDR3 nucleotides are TGCAGCGTTGAAGTACCCCCAGGAACAAGCACAGATACGCAGTATTTT. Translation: CSVEVPPGTSTDTQYF.